The clone carrying this T cell receptor (beta chain) was seen many times. The antigen remains unidentified. This sample was included in a study of breast tumors, draining lymph nodes, adjacent tissues. The V end lost 2 bases, the J end lost 3 bases, and 8 bases lay between the germline ends. CDR3 length equals 13 residues. Germline V lookup: CDR1 SGHTA, CDR2 FQGNSA. TCRdb re-called the multiplex PCR reads with MiXCR, one entry per CDR3 protein. The sample consists of 66,000 or so distinct CDR3 sequences, 43% of them appearing once. Study observations and caveats: Tumor and nontumor repertoires were significantly more similar in luminal-like than in basal-like breast cancer.

The receptor comes from a female donor with breast cancer. Some clones in this sample may be carry-over from other donors' samples. The chain has TRBV7-2 and TRBJ2-7, with a tentative D call TRBD2 (5 bases). Sequencing input: breast tumor tissue. The DNA of the CDR3 is TGTGCCAGCAGCTTATCTCGGGGCTACGAGCAGTACTTC. Residues: CASSLSRGYEQYF.